This T cell receptor beta chain was found in a study of Graves' ophthalmopathy and Graves' hyperthyroidism. Whole-study context: Hyperthyroidism is called stable when no ophthalmopathy develops within 18 months of follow-up.

TCR beta CDR3 amplification used RNA transcripts. First-round RT-PCR used HTBI primers; second-round multiplex PCR followed. TCRdb redid the calling of the multiplex PCR reads with MiXCR, one entry per CDR3 protein. The profile covers around 1.1 million distinct CDR3 sequences, with about 35% appearing a single time and roughly 10% taken by the ten largest. There are many counts of this clonotype. The sequenced material came from peripheral blood or thyroid tissue (not recorded which). The source of this sequence is an adult man with Graves' hyperthyroidism.

This CDR3 is CASSKQQGLDSPLHF. The CDR3, as DNA: TGTGCCAGCAGCAAACAACAGGGGTTGGATTCACCCCTCCACTTT. The chain uses TRBV7-9 and TRBJ1-6; 7 bases align to TRBD1. The V gene end was trimmed by 5 bases and the J gene end by 8 bases; junction bases not matched to a gene: 9. Looked up from germline, CDR1 is SEHNR and CDR2 is FQNEAQ (reference sequence). CDR3 length equals 15 residues.